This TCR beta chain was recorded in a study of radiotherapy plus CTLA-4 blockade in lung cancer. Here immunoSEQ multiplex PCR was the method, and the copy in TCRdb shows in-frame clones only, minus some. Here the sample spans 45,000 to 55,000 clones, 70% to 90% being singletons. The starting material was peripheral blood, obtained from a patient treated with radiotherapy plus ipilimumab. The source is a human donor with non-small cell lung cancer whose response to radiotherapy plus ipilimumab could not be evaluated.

CDR3 DNA: TGTGCCAGCAGCCTCGGACTAGCGGCCTACAATGAGCAGTTCTTC. It specifies CASSLGLAAYNEQFF. This sequence joins TRBV11-2 and TRBJ2-1; TRBD2 aligns across 10 bases. The V segment lost 5 bases and the J segment 2 bases; nucleotides outside the gene matches: 3. The CDR3 length is 15 residues. The germline V gene encodes CDR1 SGHAT and CDR2 FQNNGV.